This T cell receptor beta chain originates from a study of cytomegalovirus exposure and HLA in healthy donors. Across the whole study: Earlier, approximately 180 million T cells were analyzed, and 95 million to 140 million unique TCR beta sequences were found among them.

The V segment lost 6 bases and the J segment 3 bases; nucleotides outside the gene matches: 7. CDR1 and CDR2 (germline): SEHNR, FQNEAQ (reference sequence). This CDR3 spans 15 amino acids. Findings and caveats of the study: Some highly shared sequence variants likely arose as a pipeline artifact. Common viral pathogens seemed, in a later analysis, to connect with several of the most significant clusters.

Use of 60 Vbeta and 13 Jbeta primers characterized the PCR. Produced via immunoSEQ multiplex PCR; TCRdb's table is partial and in-frame only. The table shows around 170,000 clones, with 75% to 85% occurring only once. In the case of this clone: Its matching antigen is unknown.

The receptor comes from a woman aged 30 to 39 in good health and CMV-seropositive. This chain joins TRBV7-9 and TRBJ2-1; 8 nucleotides line up with TRBD2. Sequencing used PBMCs. CDR3 sequence reads: CASSLSGVSYNEQFF. The CDR3 DNA follows: TGTGCCAGCAGTCTTAGCGGGGTCAGCTACAATGAGCAGTTCTTC. Using reference TRBV7-9 and TRBJ2-1 for the parts outside the CDR3, the full variable domain is DTGVSQNPRHKITKRGQNVTFRCDPISEHNRLYWYRQTLGQGPEFLTYFQNEAQLEKSRLLSDRFSAERPKGSFSTLEIQRTEQGDSAMYLCASSLSGVSYNEQFFGPGTRLTVL.